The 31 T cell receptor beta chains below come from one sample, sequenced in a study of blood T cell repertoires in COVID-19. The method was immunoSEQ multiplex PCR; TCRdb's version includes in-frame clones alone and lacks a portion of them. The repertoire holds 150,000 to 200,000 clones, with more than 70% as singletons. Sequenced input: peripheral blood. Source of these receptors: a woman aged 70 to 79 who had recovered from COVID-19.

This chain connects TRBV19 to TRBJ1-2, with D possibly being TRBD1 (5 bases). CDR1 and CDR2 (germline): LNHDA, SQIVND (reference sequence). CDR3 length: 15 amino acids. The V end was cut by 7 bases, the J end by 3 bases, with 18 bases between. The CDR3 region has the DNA TGTGCCAGTACCTATAGGGGCCAGGAATACTATGGCTACACCTTC. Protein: CASTYRGQEYYGYTF.

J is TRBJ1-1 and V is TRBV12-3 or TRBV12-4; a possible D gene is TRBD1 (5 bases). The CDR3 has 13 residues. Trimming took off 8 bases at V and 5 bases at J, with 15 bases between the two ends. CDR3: CASLRNRGTEAFF. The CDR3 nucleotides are TGTGCCAGCCTCAGAAACCGGGGGACTGAAGCTTTCTTT.

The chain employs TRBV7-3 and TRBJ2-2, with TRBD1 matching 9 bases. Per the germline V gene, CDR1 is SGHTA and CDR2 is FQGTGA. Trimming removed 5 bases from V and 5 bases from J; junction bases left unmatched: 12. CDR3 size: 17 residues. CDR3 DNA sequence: TGTGCCAGCAGCCCCCGGACAGGGGCATATGGGACCGGGGAGCTGTTTTTT. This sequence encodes CASSPRTGAYGTGELFF.

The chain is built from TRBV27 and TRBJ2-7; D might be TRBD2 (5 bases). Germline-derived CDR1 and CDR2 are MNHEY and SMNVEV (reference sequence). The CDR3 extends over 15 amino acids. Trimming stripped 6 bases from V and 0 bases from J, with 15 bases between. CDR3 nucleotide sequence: TGTGCCAGCAGCCTGCGCGCGGGCCGCTCCTACGAGCAGTACTTC. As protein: CASSLRAGRSYEQYF.

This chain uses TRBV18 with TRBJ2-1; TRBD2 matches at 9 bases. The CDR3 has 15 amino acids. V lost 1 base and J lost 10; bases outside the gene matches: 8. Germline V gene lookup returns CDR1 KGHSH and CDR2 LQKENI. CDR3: CASSPRRGGAGEQFF. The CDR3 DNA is TGTGCCAGCTCACCACGCCGCGGGGGGGCGGGCGAGCAGTTCTTC.

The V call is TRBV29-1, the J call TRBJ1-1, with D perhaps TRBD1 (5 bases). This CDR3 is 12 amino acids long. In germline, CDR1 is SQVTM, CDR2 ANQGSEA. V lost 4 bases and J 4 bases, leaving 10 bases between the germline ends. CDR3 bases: TGCAGCGTTGGCAGGGTGGGCACTGAAGCTTTCTTT. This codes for CSVGRVGTEAFF. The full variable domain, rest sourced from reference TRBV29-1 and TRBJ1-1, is SAVISQKPSRDICQRGTSLTIQCQVDSQVTMMFWYRQQPGQSLTLIATANQGSEATYESGFVIDKFPISRPNLTFSTLTVSNMSPEDSSIYLCSVGRVGTEAFFGQGTRLTVV.

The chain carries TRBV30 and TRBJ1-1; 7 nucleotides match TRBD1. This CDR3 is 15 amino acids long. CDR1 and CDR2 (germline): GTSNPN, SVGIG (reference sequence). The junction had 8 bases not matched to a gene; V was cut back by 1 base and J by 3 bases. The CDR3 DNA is TGTGCCTGGAGTGCCAGAGACAGGGTGGACACTGAAGCTTTCTTT. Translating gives CAWSARDRVDTEAFF.

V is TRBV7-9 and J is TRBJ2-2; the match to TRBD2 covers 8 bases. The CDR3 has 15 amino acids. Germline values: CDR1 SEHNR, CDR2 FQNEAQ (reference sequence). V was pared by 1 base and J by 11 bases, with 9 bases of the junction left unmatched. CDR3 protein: CASSLGVDSGAELFF. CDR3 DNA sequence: TGTGCCAGCAGCTTAGGGGTGGATAGCGGGGCCGAGCTGTTTTTT.

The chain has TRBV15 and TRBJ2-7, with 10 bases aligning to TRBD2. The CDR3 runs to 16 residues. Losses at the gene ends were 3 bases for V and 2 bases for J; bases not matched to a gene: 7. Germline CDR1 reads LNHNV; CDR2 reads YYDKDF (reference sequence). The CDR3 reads CATSSQLLAGPYEQYF. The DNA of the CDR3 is TGTGCCACCAGCAGCCAATTACTAGCGGGGCCCTACGAGCAGTACTTC.

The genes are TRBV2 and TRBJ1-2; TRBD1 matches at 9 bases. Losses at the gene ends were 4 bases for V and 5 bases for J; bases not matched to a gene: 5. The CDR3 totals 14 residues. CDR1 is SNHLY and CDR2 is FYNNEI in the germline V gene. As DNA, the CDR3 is TGTGCCAGCAGTGGGGACAGGGTGGGGTATGGCTACACCTTC. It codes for CASSGDRVGYGYTF.

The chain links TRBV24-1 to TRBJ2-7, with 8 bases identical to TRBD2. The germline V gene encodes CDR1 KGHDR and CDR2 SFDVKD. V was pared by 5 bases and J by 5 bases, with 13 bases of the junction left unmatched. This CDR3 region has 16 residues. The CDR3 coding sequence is TGTGCCACCAGTGGGCGTATGGTAGCGGGATTGCACGAGCAGTACTTC. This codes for CATSGRMVAGLHEQYF.

CDR3 nucleotides: TGTGCCAGCAGCCCCTGGGGGGTTGGGGGAGGTCAAGAGACCCAGTACTTC. This encodes CASSPWGVGGGQETQYF. The V gene is TRBV28, the J gene TRBJ2-5; tentative D call: TRBD2 (6 bases). This CDR3 contains 17 residues. Trimming shortened V by 6 bases and J by 2 bases, and 22 bases separated the two germline ends. The germline V gene encodes CDR1 MDHEN and CDR2 SYDVKM.

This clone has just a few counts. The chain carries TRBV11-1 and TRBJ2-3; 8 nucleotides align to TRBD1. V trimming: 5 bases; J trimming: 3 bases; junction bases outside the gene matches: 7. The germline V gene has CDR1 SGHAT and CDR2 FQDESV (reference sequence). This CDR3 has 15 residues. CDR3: CASSPRDRQTDTQYF. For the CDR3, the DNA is TGTGCCAGCAGCCCACGGGACAGGCAGACAGATACGCAGTATTTT.

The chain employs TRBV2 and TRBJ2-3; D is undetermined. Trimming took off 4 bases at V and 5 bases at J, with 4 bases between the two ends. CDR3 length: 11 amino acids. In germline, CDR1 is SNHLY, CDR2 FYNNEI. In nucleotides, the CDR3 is TGTGCCAGCAGTGGTCAAGATACGCAGTATTTT. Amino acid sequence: CASSGQDTQYF.

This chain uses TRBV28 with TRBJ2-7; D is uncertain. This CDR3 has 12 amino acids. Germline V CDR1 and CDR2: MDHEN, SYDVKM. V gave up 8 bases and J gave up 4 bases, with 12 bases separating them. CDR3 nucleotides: TGTGCCAGCGGGTCCCTGACATACGAGCAGTACTTC. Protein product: CASGSLTYEQYF.

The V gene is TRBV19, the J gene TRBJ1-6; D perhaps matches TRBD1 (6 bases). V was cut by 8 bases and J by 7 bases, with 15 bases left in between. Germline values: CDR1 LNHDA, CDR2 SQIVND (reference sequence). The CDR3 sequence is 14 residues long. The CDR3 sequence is CASPRGFGNSPLHF. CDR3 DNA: TGTGCCAGTCCTAGGGGGTTTGGGAATTCACCCCTCCACTTT.

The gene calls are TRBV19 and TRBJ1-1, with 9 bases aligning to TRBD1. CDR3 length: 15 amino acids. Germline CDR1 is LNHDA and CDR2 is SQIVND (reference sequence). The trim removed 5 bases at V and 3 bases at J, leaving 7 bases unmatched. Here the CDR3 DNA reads TGTGCCAGTAGTCGTCTGGGACAGGGCCACACTGAAGCTTTCTTT. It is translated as CASSRLGQGHTEAFF.

The CDR3 sequence is CASSRGGPIRADTQYF. CDR3 bases: TGTGCCAGCAGCCGGGGAGGGCCGATACGGGCAGATACGCAGTATTTT. This chain uses TRBV3-1 (or the pseudogene TRBV3-2) with TRBJ2-3; 7 nucleotides agree with TRBD2. V shed 4 bases and J 4 bases; nucleotides not matched to a gene: 11. Germline V CDR1 and CDR2: LGHDT, YNNKEL (reference sequence). The CDR3 has 16 residues.

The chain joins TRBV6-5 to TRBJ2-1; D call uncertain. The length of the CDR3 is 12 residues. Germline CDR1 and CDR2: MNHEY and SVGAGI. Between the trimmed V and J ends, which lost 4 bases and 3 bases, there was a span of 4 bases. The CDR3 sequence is CASSSFYNEQFF. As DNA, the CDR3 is TGTGCCAGCAGTTCCTTCTACAATGAGCAGTTCTTC.

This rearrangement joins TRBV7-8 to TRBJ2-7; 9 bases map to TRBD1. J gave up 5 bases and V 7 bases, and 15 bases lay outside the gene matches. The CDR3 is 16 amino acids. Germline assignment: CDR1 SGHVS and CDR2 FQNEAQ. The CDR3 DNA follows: TGTGCCAGCACCCAGTCCGGGACAGGGTACGGCGACGAGCAGTACTTC. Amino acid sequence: CASTQSGTGYGDEQYF.

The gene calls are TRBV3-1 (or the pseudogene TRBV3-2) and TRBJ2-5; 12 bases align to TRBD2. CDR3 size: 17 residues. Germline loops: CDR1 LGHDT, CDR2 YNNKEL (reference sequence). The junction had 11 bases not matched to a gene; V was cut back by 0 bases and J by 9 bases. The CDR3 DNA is TGTGCCAGCAGCCAAGATTTAACTAGCGGGAGGCCCCAGGCCCAGTACTTC. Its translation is CASSQDLTSGRPQAQYF.

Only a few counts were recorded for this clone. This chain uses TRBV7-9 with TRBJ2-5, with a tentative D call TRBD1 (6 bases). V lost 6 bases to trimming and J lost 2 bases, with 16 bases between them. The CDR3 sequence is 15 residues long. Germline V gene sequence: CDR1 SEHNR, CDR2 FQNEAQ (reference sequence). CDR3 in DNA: TGTGCCAGCAGTCACACCGGGACACCTCAAGAGACCCAGTACTTC. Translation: CASSHTGTPQETQYF.

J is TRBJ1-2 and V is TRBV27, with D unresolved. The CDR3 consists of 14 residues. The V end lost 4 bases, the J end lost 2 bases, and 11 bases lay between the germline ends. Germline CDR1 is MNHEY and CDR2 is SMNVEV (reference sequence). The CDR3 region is CASSSHGGNYGYTF. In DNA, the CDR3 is TGTGCCAGCAGTTCCCATGGAGGGAACTATGGCTACACCTTC.

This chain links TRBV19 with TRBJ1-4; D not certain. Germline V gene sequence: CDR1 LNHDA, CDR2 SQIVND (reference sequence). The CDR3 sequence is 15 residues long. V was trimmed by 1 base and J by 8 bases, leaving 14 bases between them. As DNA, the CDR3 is TGTGCCAGTAGTATAGTTGGGTTTGCGGAGGAAAAACTGTTTTTT. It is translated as CASSIVGFAEEKLFF.

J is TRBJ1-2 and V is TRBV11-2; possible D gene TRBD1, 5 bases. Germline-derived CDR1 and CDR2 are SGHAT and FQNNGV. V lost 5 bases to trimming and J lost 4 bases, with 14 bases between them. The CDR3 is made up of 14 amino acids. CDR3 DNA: TGTGCCAGCAGCCCCCCGGGGGGATCCTATGGCTACACCTTC. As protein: CASSPPGGSYGYTF.

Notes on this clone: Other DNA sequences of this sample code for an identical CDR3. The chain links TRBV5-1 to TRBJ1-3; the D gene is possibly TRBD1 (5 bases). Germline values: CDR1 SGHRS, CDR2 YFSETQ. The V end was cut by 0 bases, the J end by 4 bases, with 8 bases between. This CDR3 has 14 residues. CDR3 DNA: TGCGCCAGCAGCTTGGGGCCAGGGGGAAACACCATATATTTT. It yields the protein CASSLGPGGNTIYF.

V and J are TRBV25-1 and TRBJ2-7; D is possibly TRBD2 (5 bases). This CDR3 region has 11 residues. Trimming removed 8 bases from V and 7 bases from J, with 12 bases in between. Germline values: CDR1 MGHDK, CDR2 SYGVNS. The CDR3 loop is CASGTAEEQYF. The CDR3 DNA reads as TGTGCCAGCGGAACAGCGGAGGAGCAGTACTTC.

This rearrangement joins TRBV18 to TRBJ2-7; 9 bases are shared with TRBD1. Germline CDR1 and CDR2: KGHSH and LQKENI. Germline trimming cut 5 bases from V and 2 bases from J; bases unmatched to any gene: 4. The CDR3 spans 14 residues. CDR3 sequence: CASSGGQGAYEQYF. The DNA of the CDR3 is TGTGCCAGCTCAGGGGGACAGGGCGCCTACGAGCAGTACTTC.

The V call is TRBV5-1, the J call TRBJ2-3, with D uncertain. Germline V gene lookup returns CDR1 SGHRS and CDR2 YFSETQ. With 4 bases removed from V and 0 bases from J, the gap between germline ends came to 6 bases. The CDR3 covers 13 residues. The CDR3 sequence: CASSPVSTDTQYF. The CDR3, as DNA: TGCGCCAGCAGCCCCGTTAGCACAGATACGCAGTATTTT.

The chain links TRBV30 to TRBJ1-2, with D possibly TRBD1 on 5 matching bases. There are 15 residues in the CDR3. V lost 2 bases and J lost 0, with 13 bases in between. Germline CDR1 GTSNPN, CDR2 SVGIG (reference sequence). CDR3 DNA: TGTGCCTGGAGTCCTGGGCTGGGGCCTAACTATGGCTACACCTTC. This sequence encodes CAWSPGLGPNYGYTF.

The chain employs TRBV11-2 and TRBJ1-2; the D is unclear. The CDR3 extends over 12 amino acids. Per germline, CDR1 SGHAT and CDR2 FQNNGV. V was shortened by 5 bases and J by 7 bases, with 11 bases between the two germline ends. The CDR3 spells CASSRTGSGYTF. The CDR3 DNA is TGTGCCAGCAGCCGGACTGGGAGTGGCTACACCTTC.